This section outlines one T cell receptor beta chain sequence together with its context. The antigen is not known. CDR3 size: 15 residues. This sample is part of a study of type 1 and type 2 diabetes patients. Study-level information: From PBMCs, CD4+ and CD8+ T cells were isolated by magnetic microbeads. Study-level results: Highly-expanded CD4+ clones were few in type 2 diabetes, median one, approximately 3.8% of reads.

Genomic DNA was the PCR template. Amplification of the beta chain CDR3 used 30 forward and 13 reverse multiplex primers. TCRdb called the multiplex PCR reads again in MiXCR, with one record for every CDR3 protein. The data contain fewer than 350,000 distinct CDR3 sequences, roughly 48% of them singletons. Donors had no other autoimmune disease or infection in four weeks. Roughly 9.8 milliliters of peripheral blood were drawn from each donor. The receptor was derived from a man aged 18-30 years with type 2 diabetes. Sequenced: peripheral blood mononuclear cells (PBMCs). V is TRBV12-3 or TRBV12-4 and J is TRBJ1-2, with 7 bases fitting TRBD1. The CDR3 DNA reads TGTGCTAGTGGCCCGTCCGGGACAGCCGGCTATGGCTACACCTTC. Translated, it gives CASGPSGTAGYGYTF.